These T cell receptor beta chains were read from a single sample in a study of cytomegalovirus exposure and HLA in healthy donors. The table came from immunoSEQ multiplex PCR; TCRdb's copy has only in-frame clones and leaves some out. The sample yields about 130,000 clones, 70% to 85% seen once. The specimen was PBMCs. The receptor set was obtained from a female donor in good health and CMV-seronegative. Both conserved end residues are part of each CDR3. Each record gives: J gene, D gene, clone size, V gene, CDR3 DNA, CDR3 protein. The D gene is left open where the match is weak. A row's size may be missing; if present it is once, few, many or a size class.

TRBJ2-7,TRBD1,few,TRBV28,TGTGCCAGCAGCTCGCAGGGGGACTACGAGCAGTACTTC,CASSSQGDYEQYF
TRBJ2-5,TRBD1,NA,TRBV4-1,TGCGCCAGCAGCCCACCCCATCGGACAGGGGGGGGAGAGACCCAGTACTTC,CASSPPHRTGGGETQYF
TRBJ2-7,TRBD2,NA,TRBV7-2,TGTGCCAGCAGCGGCCCCGGGACTAGCGGGAGGGACTCCTACGAGCAGTACTTC,CASSGPGTSGRDSYEQYF
TRBJ2-7,TRBD1,NA,TRBV2,TGTGCCAGCAACCTGGACAGGTCCTACGAGCAGTACTTC,CASNLDRSYEQYF
TRBJ2-7,NA,NA,TRBV6-5,TGTGCCAGCAGTTACTCGAGAGATCCGTCCTACGAGCAGTACTTC,CASSYSRDPSYEQYF
TRBJ2-1,NA,NA,TRBV7-2,TGTGCCAGCAGCCTCCCTTACAATGAGCAGTTCTTC,CASSLPYNEQFF
TRBJ2-3,NA,NA,TRBV4-3,TGCGCCAGCAGCCAAGCCTGGGGAGCAGATACGCAGTATTTT,CASSQAWGADTQYF
TRBJ1-3,TRBD1,NA,TRBV5-6,TGTGCCAGCAGCCCGACAGGGGAAGGAAACACCATATATTTT,CASSPTGEGNTIYF
TRBJ1-3,NA,NA,TRBV5-1,TGCGCCAGCAGCTTGGAGGTCTTGGGGCTTGGAAACACCATATATTTT,CASSLEVLGLGNTIYF
TRBJ2-7,NA,NA,TRBV7-3,TGTGCCAGCAGCCTTGACTCCTTCTCCTACGAGCAGTACTTC,CASSLDSFSYEQYF
TRBJ1-2,NA,NA,TRBV6-5,TGTGCCAGCAGTTACCGGGGGTACTATGGCTACACCTTC,CASSYRGYYGYTF
TRBJ2-5,NA,NA,TRBV6-5,TGTGCCAGCAGTTACAAGGGGAAAGAGACCCAGTACTTC,CASSYKGKETQYF
TRBJ2-3,TRBD2,NA,TRBV5-1,TGCGCCAGCAGCTTCCCCTTAGCGGGAGGAAGCACAGATACGCAGTATTTT,CASSFPLAGGSTDTQYF
TRBJ2-1,NA,NA,TRBV4-3,TGCGCCAGCAGCCAGGATCCCCGGGGTAAGAATGAGCAGTTCTTC,CASSQDPRGKNEQFF
TRBJ1-5,NA,NA,TRBV19,TGTGCCAGTAGTATTTCTCCTCAGCCCCAGCATTTT,CASSISPQPQHF
TRBJ2-3,TRBD2,NA,TRBV5-1,TGCGCCAGCAGCTTAGGACTAGCGGGAACGGATACGCAGTATTTT,CASSLGLAGTDTQYF
TRBJ1-3,TRBD1,NA,TRBV5-6,TGTGCCAGCAGCTTCTCACAGGGGAGATCTGGAAACACCATATATTTT,CASSFSQGRSGNTIYF
TRBJ2-7,NA,NA,TRBV7-6,TGTGCCAGCAGCTTAGCGCAGGCAGGAATATCCTACGAGCAGTACTTC,CASSLAQAGISYEQYF
TRBJ1-1,TRBD1,few,TRBV10-3,TGTGCCATCAGAGCTCGCGGACAGGGAGACACTGAAGCTTTCTTT,CAIRARGQGDTEAFF
TRBJ2-1,TRBD1,NA,TRBV19,TGTGCCAGTACCCTATCCCAGGGGGCTCTCTCCTACAATGAGCAGTTCTTC,CASTLSQGALSYNEQFF
TRBJ1-5,TRBD1,NA,TRBV28,TGTGCCAGCAGTTTAGGACAGGGAAGTCAGCCCCAGCATTTT,CASSLGQGSQPQHF
TRBJ2-5,NA,NA,TRBV5-1,TGCGCCAGCAGCTTCAGGACGGACTACCTCCGTACTGAAGAGACCCAGTACTTC,CASSFRTDYLRTEETQYF
TRBJ2-7,NA,NA,TRBV6-5,TGTGCCAGCAGTTACTCTGGCCCATTGGGCTTCGAGCAGTACTTC,CASSYSGPLGFEQYF
TRBJ2-7,TRBD1,NA,TRBV4-1,TGCGCCAGCAGCCGACTGTTGACAGGGCGGTACGAGCAGTACTTC,CASSRLLTGRYEQYF
TRBJ2-7,TRBD2,few,TRBV6-1,TGTGCCAGCAGTGAAGTTTTAGTAGGACTAGCATTCAACGAGCAGTACTTC,CASSEVLVGLAFNEQYF
TRBJ1-1,NA,NA,TRBV5-8,TGTGCCAGCAGCTTCAGGGGCTGGGATGAAGCTTTCTTT,CASSFRGWDEAFF
TRBJ1-2,NA,NA,TRBV19,TGTGCCAGTAGTTACTTTATAACTAACTATGGCTACACCTTC,CASSYFITNYGYTF
TRBJ1-5,NA,NA,TRBV2,TGTGCCAGCAGTGGAGAGTATAGCAATCAGCCCCAGCATTTT,CASSGEYSNQPQHF
TRBJ2-7,TRBD1,few,TRBV6-6,TGTGCCAGCAGAACAACAGGGGGGTCCTACGAGCAGTACTTC,CASRTTGGSYEQYF
TRBJ2-3,TRBD2,few,TRBV5-1,TGCGCCAGCAGCTTACTAGCGGGAGGGCCTGCAGATACGCAGTATTTT,CASSLLAGGPADTQYF
TRBJ1-1,NA,NA,TRBV5-8,TGTGCCAGCAGCCCGTACGGGTCCCTCACTGAAGCTTTCTTT,CASSPYGSLTEAFF
TRBJ2-1,TRBD2,NA,TRBV4-1,TGCGCCAGCAGCCCGGTCGGACTAGCGGGAGCCTCACGCTCCTACAATGAGCAGTTCTTC,CASSPVGLAGASRSYNEQFF
TRBJ2-1,TRBD1,NA,TRBV29-1,TGCAGCGTTGGGACAGGGGAGGGGGGGTTCTTC,CSVGTGEGGFF
TRBJ2-7,TRBD1,NA,TRBV6-5,TGTGCCAGCAGAATAGGACAGGAAATCTCCTACGAGCAGTACTTC,CASRIGQEISYEQYF
TRBJ2-1,TRBD1,NA,TRBV4-2,TGTGCCAGCAGCCAAGAAAAAGGGACAGACAATGAGCAGTTCTTC,CASSQEKGTDNEQFF
TRBJ2-7,NA,once,TRBV30,TGTGCCTGGAGTGGACAGGGAGGTACCGAGCAGTACTTC,CAWSGQGGTEQYF
TRBJ1-6,NA,NA,TRBV28,TGTGCCAGCAGTCCACATAGCCCCTTACAGGGAACGGAGGATTCACCCCTCCACTTT,CASSPHSPLQGTEDSPLHF
TRBJ2-1,NA,NA,TRBV4-1,TGCGCCAGCAGCCAAGCCATTACAGGGTTCCAGTCAAATGAGCAGTTCTTC,CASSQAITGFQSNEQFF
TRBJ2-2,TRBD1,once,TRBV29-1,TGCAGCGCCAGCCGTTCGGACAGGTCGAACACCGGGGAGCTGTTTTTT,CSASRSDRSNTGELFF
TRBJ1-2,TRBD1,few,TRBV7-3,TGTGCCAGCAGCTTAACGGGGGCAGGGGGCTATGGCTACACCTTC,CASSLTGAGGYGYTF
TRBJ2-5,TRBD1,NA,TRBV7-7,TGTGCTAGCAGCCCCGACAGGGGGCGAGAGACCCAGTACTTC,CASSPDRGRETQYF
TRBJ2-7,TRBD2,NA,TRBV29-1,TGCAGCGGCCTATTCCCGCCTGCGGGGGGAGGGGCCCTTTACGAGCAGTACTTC,CSGLFPPAGGGALYEQYF
TRBJ1-3,NA,NA,TRBV7-8,TGTGCCAGCAGCTTAGCCCGGGACTTACCCGGAGACACCATATATTTT,CASSLARDLPGDTIYF
TRBJ2-2,NA,NA,TRBV7-3,TGTGCCAGCAGCTTAACGCCGGGTTCGGACACCGGGGAGCTGTTTTTT,CASSLTPGSDTGELFF